Presented here are 17 T cell receptor beta chains from one specimen sequenced in a study of cytomegalovirus exposure and HLA in healthy donors. Researchers ran the PCR with 60 Vbeta and 13 Jbeta primers. Generated by immunoSEQ multiplex PCR, the TCRdb table keeps only in-frame clones and is missing some. The sample has 100,000 to 150,000 clones, 75% to 85% seen once. The sequencing input was PBMCs. Receptors originate from a man in his forties in good health and CMV-seronegative.

CDR3 amino acids: CASSPSEGNYGYTF. CDR3 bases: TGTGCCAGCAGCCCTTCCGAGGGTAACTATGGCTACACCTTC. The chain couples TRBV7-8 to TRBJ1-2, with D uncertain. Germline V gives CDR1 SGHVS, CDR2 FQNEAQ. Trimming removed 5 bases at V and 1 base at J, with 11 bases between. The CDR3 is 14 amino acids.

The chain combines TRBV27 with TRBJ2-2; 12 bases match TRBD1. Looked up from germline, CDR1 is MNHEY and CDR2 is SMNVEV (reference sequence). Germline trimming cut 6 bases from V and 4 bases from J; bases unmatched to any gene: 9. The CDR3 runs to 17 residues. The CDR3 nucleotides are TGTGCCAGCAGAAACCGCGGGACAGGGGGCCTCACCGGGGAGCTGTTTTTT. This translates into CASRNRGTGGLTGELFF.

About this clone: This same CDR3 is encoded by further DNA sequences in the sample. This chain joins TRBV7-9 and TRBJ1-2, with 8 bases lining up with TRBD1. V dropped 0 bases and J dropped 8; count of bases not matched to a gene: 8. The CDR3 has 15 residues. Germline V gives CDR1 SEHNR, CDR2 FQNEAQ (reference sequence). CDR3 loop: CASSLATGGGPGYTF. CDR3 nucleotide sequence: TGTGCCAGCAGCTTAGCCACAGGGGGGGGACCGGGCTACACCTTC.

The chain joins TRBV28 to TRBJ2-3; D is undetermined. The CDR3 is made up of 12 amino acids. Germline loops: CDR1 MDHEN, CDR2 SYDVKM. With 8 bases removed from V and 1 base from J, the gap between germline ends came to 7 bases. The CDR3 loop is CASQVGTDTQYF. The CDR3 DNA is TGTGCCAGCCAGGTCGGCACAGATACGCAGTATTTT.

This clone was seen a handful of times. V is TRBV5-1 and J is TRBJ2-5; TRBD1 might be the D (5 bases). The CDR3 spans 14 residues. Per the germline V gene, CDR1 is SGHRS and CDR2 is YFSETQ. The V end lost 0 bases, the J end lost 5 bases, and 11 bases lay between the germline ends. The CDR3 DNA is TGCGCCAGCAGCTTGGGGACACACGGGGAGACCCAGTACTTC. Residues: CASSLGTHGETQYF.

CDR3 residues: CASMVSGGNQPQHF. CDR3 nucleotide sequence: TGTGCCAGTATGGTCTCGGGAGGCAATCAGCCCCAGCATTTT. This chain links TRBV19 with TRBJ1-5; unclear D gene. This CDR3 spans 14 amino acids. The V and J ends lost 7 bases and 2 bases respectively, with 12 bases between them. Germline assignment: CDR1 LNHDA and CDR2 SQIVND (reference sequence).

This chain links TRBV27 with TRBJ2-2; 8 bases map to TRBD2. V lost 5 bases and J lost 1; bases outside the gene matches: 6. The CDR3 contains 16 residues. Germline V gene sequence: CDR1 MNHEY, CDR2 SMNVEV (reference sequence). CDR3 DNA: TGTGCCAGCAGTCCCTTCGCGGGAGGGAACACCGGGGAGCTGTTTTTT. Protein product: CASSPFAGGNTGELFF.

The chain carries TRBV10-3 and TRBJ2-1; weak D call: TRBD1 (5 bases). Germline lookup yields CDR1 ENHRY and CDR2 SYGVKD. This CDR3 contains 12 residues. V shed 6 bases and J shed 7 bases, with 10 bases lying between them. CDR3 nucleotide sequence: TGTGCCATCAGGGGCCCAGGGAATGAGCAGTTCTTC. This encodes CAIRGPGNEQFF.

The V gene is TRBV11-2, the J gene TRBJ1-1, with D unclear. Germline CDR1 is SGHAT and CDR2 is FQNNGV. The V and J ends lost 1 base and 0 bases respectively, with 6 bases between them. There are 14 residues in the CDR3. The CDR3 bases are TGTGCCAGCAGCTTAGGAGGGTTGAACACTGAAGCTTTCTTT. Translating it yields CASSLGGLNTEAFF.

As DNA, the CDR3 is TGTGCCAGCAGTCTAGGAGGGGCGAGGGTTGAGCAGTTCTTC. This encodes CASSLGGARVEQFF. This chain connects TRBV11-3 to TRBJ2-1; TRBD2 is a possible D gene (6 bases). Germline CDR1 is SGHNT and CDR2 is YENEEA. This CDR3 has 14 residues. Trimming removed 6 bases from V and 9 bases from J, with 18 bases in between.

The chain employs TRBV4-1 and TRBJ2-5; TRBD2 matches at 8 bases. J was trimmed by 0 bases and V by 0 bases; bases with no gene match: 3. CDR3 length: 16 residues. Germline assignment: CDR1 MGHRA and CDR2 YSYEKL. The CDR3: CASSQEASGYQETQYF. The CDR3 DNA reads as TGCGCCAGCAGCCAAGAGGCTAGCGGGTACCAAGAGACCCAGTACTTC.

This sequence joins TRBV21-1 and TRBJ1-5; the DNA was not compared with TRBD1, the D call given in the table. TRBV21-1 constitutes a pseudogene. The CDR3 contains 14 residues. The CDR3 sequence: CASSGRQGRQPQHF. For the CDR3, the DNA is TGTGCCAGCAGCGGTCGACAGGGGAGACAGCCCCAGCATTTT.

Only one count was recorded for this clone. This rearrangement joins TRBV5-1 to TRBJ1-1, with D possibly matching TRBD1 (6 bases). The CDR3 is 14 amino acids. Germline V gene data show CDR1 as SGHRS and CDR2 as YFSETQ. V was shortened by 5 bases and J by 1 base, with 12 bases between the two germline ends. The CDR3 sequence is CASRQGPTNTEAFF. Written as DNA, the CDR3 is TGCGCCAGCAGACAGGGACCTACGAACACTGAAGCTTTCTTT.

The rearrangement joins TRBV29-1 to TRBJ2-7; D is perhaps TRBD1 (6 bases). Trimming left V 7 bases short and J 0 bases short, with 13 bases between. Germline CDR1 is SQVTM and CDR2 is ANQGSEA. This CDR3 is built from 13 residues. CDR3 region: CSASTGLSYEQYF. In DNA form, the CDR3 reads TGCAGCGCCTCGACAGGCCTCTCCTACGAGCAGTACTTC.

The chain employs TRBV6-5 and TRBJ1-6; the match to TRBD1 covers 7 bases. The CDR3 consists of 16 residues. V trimming: 0 bases; J trimming: 12 bases; junction bases outside the gene matches: 11. The germline V gene has CDR1 MNHEY and CDR2 SVGAGI. CDR3 sequence (DNA): TGTGCCAGCAGTTACTCGAGAGGGGGCACAGGTCAACCCCTCCACTTT. This translates into CASSYSRGGTGQPLHF.

This clone occurred once. The chain carries TRBV29-1 and TRBJ2-5; 11 bases map to TRBD1. Trimming cost V 7 bases and J 5 bases; bases outside gene matches: 3. In germline, CDR1 is SQVTM, CDR2 ANQGSEA. This CDR3 has 12 residues. CDR3 nucleotide sequence: TGCAGCGGGACAGGGGGCGCGGAGACCCAGTACTTC. This codes for CSGTGGAETQYF.

In this sample, this clone turned up a few times. This chain links TRBV5-1 with TRBJ2-5; TRBD2 matches 9 bases. The V gene end was trimmed by 6 bases and the J gene end by 4 bases; junction bases not matched to a gene: 7. The CDR3 is made up of 14 amino acids. From germline, CDR1 is SGHRS and CDR2 YFSETQ. CDR3 DNA: TGCGCCAGCACAGGGACTAGCCGCGGAGAGACCCAGTACTTC. This codes for CASTGTSRGETQYF.